The 11 T cell receptor beta chains presented below share a single source sample, sequenced in a study of T cell responses to AZD1222 COVID-19 vaccine. The method was immunoSEQ multiplex PCR; TCRdb's version includes in-frame clones alone and lacks a portion of them. The table includes about 73,000 clones, roughly nine tenths detected once. The sequencing used peripheral blood, collected 28 days after the second AZD1222 dose. The receptor source for this set is an adult who received the AZD1222 COVID-19 vaccine.

The genes are TRBV3-1 (or the pseudogene TRBV3-2) and TRBJ1-2; the match to TRBD1 covers 7 bases. Germline loops: CDR1 LGHDT, CDR2 YNNKEL (reference sequence). This CDR3 comprises 14 residues. Unmatched junction bases numbered 4, after V lost 2 bases and J lost 4 bases. CDR3 DNA: TGTGCCAGCAGCCAACCGACAGGGACCTATGGCTACACCTTC. This translates into CASSQPTGTYGYTF.

The chain links TRBV14 to TRBJ1-4, with TRBD1 as a possible D gene (6 bases). This CDR3 is built from 14 residues. Germline V lookup: CDR1 SGHDN, CDR2 FVKESK. V lost 4 bases, J lost 8 bases, and 14 bases lay in between. CDR3 sequence: CASSPGQPGEKLFF. For the CDR3, the DNA is TGTGCCAGCAGCCCTGGACAGCCTGGGGAAAAACTGTTTTTT.

The chain links TRBV5-8 to TRBJ1-1, with D perhaps matching TRBD1 (6 bases). The V end lost 4 bases, the J end lost 6 bases, and 19 bases lay between the germline ends. Germline V gene data show CDR1 as SGHTS and CDR2 as YDEGEE. The CDR3 loop spans 15 amino acids. The chain's CDR3 is CASSITGRIIAEAFF. The CDR3 DNA reads TGTGCCAGCAGCATTACAGGGAGGATTATCGCTGAAGCTTTCTTT. The variable domain in full, with the rest retrieved from reference TRBV5-8 and TRBJ1-1, is EAGVTQSPTHLIKTRGQQATLRCSPISGHTSVYWYQQALGLGLQFLLWYDEGEERNRGNFPPRFSGRQFPNYSSELNVNALELEDSALYLCASSITGRIIAEAFFGQGTRLTVV.

This chain joins TRBV25-1 and TRBJ2-1; D unclear. The germline gives CDR1 MGHDK, CDR2 SYGVNS. V gave up 7 bases and J gave up 0 bases, with 10 bases separating them. The CDR3 runs 14 residues. CDR3 sequence: CASTPLYSYNEQFF. The DNA of the CDR3 is TGTGCCAGCACGCCCCTTTACTCCTACAATGAGCAGTTCTTC.

In its sample, this clone was seen once. The V gene is TRBV2, the J gene TRBJ1-5, with TRBD1 as a possible D gene (6 bases). Deletions cut 3 bases from V and 6 bases from J, with 12 bases between. From germline, CDR1 is SNHLY and CDR2 FYNNEI. The CDR3 is 14 amino acids. The CDR3: CASSDGGKSQPQHF. CDR3 nucleotide sequence: TGTGCCAGCAGTGACGGGGGCAAAAGTCAGCCCCAGCATTTT.

The chain is built from TRBV5-1 and TRBJ1-1; 7 positions match TRBD1. Germline values: CDR1 SGHRS, CDR2 YFSETQ. The CDR3 is 15 amino acids. V trimming: 4 bases; J trimming: 4 bases; junction bases outside the gene matches: 10. CDR3 protein: CASSRGGQDITEAFF. CDR3 nucleotides: TGCGCCAGCAGCCGGGGAGGACAGGACATCACTGAAGCTTTCTTT.

This chain links TRBV6-5 with TRBJ1-2; no firm D call. Trimming stripped 6 bases from V and 7 bases from J, with 18 bases between. The germline V gene encodes CDR1 MNHEY and CDR2 SVGAGI. There are 14 residues in the CDR3. CDR3 sequence: CASRTPEGAGGYTF. CDR3 nucleotides: TGTGCCAGCAGAACCCCCGAGGGAGCAGGTGGCTACACCTTC.

This clone has a handful of counts. The identical CDR3 is also encoded by other nucleotide sequences in the sample. The chain combines TRBV2 with TRBJ2-3; TRBD2 matches at 13 bases. The CDR3 extends over 15 amino acids. The ends lost 6 bases at V and 3 bases at J; junction bases unmatched: 3. From germline, CDR1 is SNHLY and CDR2 FYNNEI. The CDR3 sequence: CASRQLAGGTDTQYF. The CDR3 nucleotides read TGTGCCAGCAGACAACTAGCGGGAGGGACAGATACGCAGTATTTT. The full variable domain, completed using reference TRBV2 and TRBJ2-3, is EPEVTQTPSHQVTQMGQEVILRCVPISNHLYFYWYRQILGQKVEFLVSFYNNEISEKSEIFDDQFSVERPDGSNFTLKIRSTKLEDSAMYFCASRQLAGGTDTQYFGPGTRLTVL.

The chain carries TRBV7-9 and TRBJ2-5, with 7 bases fitting TRBD1. Germline loops: CDR1 SEHNR, CDR2 FQNEAQ (reference sequence). With 4 bases clipped from V and 0 bases from J, the junction kept 8 bases outside the gene matches. This CDR3 comprises 16 residues. The CDR3: CASSSGQEMYQETQYF. The CDR3 nucleotides are TGTGCCAGCAGCTCAGGACAGGAAATGTACCAAGAGACCCAGTACTTC.

The chain employs TRBV19 and TRBJ1-4; unclear D gene. The CDR3 runs 13 residues. Trimming stripped 3 bases from V and 5 bases from J, with 7 bases between. CDR1 is LNHDA, CDR2 SQIVND, per germline (reference sequence). The CDR3 nucleotides read TGTGCCAGTAGTATGGCCGGCAATGAAAAACTGTTTTTT. Translated: CASSMAGNEKLFF. Using reference TRBV19 and TRBJ1-4 for the parts outside the CDR3, the full variable domain is DGGITQSPKYLFRKEGQNVTLSCEQNLNHDAMYWYRQDPGQGLRLIYYSQIVNDFQKGDIAEGYSVSREKKESFPLTVTSAQKNPTAFYLCASSMAGNEKLFFGSGTQLSVL.

This sequence joins TRBV19 and TRBJ1-2; the D is unclear. Trimming removed 3 bases from V and 2 bases from J, with 13 bases in between. The CDR3 is 15 residues long. Germline V gives CDR1 LNHDA, CDR2 SQIVND (reference sequence). This CDR3 reads CASSIPRRNNYGYTF. Here the CDR3 DNA reads TGTGCCAGTAGTATTCCCAGGCGAAACAACTATGGCTACACCTTC.